The 10 T cell receptor beta chains presented below share a single source sample, sequenced in a study of cytomegalovirus exposure and HLA in healthy donors. Measured with immunoSEQ multiplex PCR; TCRdb has only the in-frame clones, and not every one. The data contain more than 90,000 clones, roughly 92% of them singletons. The material sequenced was PBMCs. The receptors here all came from a woman aged 25 to 45 in good health and CMV-seropositive.

The rearrangement links TRBV4-3 to TRBJ1-5; no definite D call. The CDR3 has 15 residues. Looked up from germline, CDR1 is LGHNA and CDR2 is YSLEER. The V gene lost 3 bases and the J gene lost 0 bases, with 9 bases spanning the gap. The CDR3 coding sequence is TGCGCCAGCAGCCAGTCCGTCTATAGCAATCAGCCCCAGCATTTT. This codes for CASSQSVYSNQPQHF.

This chain links TRBV29-1 with TRBJ2-5; 9 bases line up with TRBD2. V shed 6 bases and J 2 bases; nucleotides not matched to a gene: 4. CDR3 length equals 13 residues. Germline loops: CDR1 SQVTM, CDR2 ANQGSEA. CDR3 nucleotides: TGCAGCGTCCGGGGACTAGCACAAGAGACCCAGTACTTC. This sequence encodes CSVRGLAQETQYF.

V and J are TRBV19 and TRBJ1-2, with 7 bases lining up with TRBD1. Per the germline V gene, CDR1 is LNHDA and CDR2 is SQIVND (reference sequence). CDR3 length: 15 amino acids. J gave up 6 bases and V 3 bases, and 10 bases lay outside the gene matches. Here the CDR3 DNA reads TGTGCCAGTAGTATCGTAGGGGGCGCGTCCAATGGCTACACCTTC. Translation gives CASSIVGGASNGYTF.

The chain carries TRBV6-8 and TRBJ2-7; D might be TRBD2 (6 bases). Germline CDR1 reads MNHGY; CDR2 reads SAAAGT. V lost 2 bases to trimming and J lost 3 bases, with 14 bases between them. The CDR3 loop spans 15 amino acids. The CDR3 reads CASSYRLATYYEQYF. CDR3 sequence (DNA): TGTGCCAGCAGTTACCGGCTAGCGACTTACTACGAGCAGTACTTC.

J is TRBJ2-7 and V is TRBV6-5, with TRBD1 as a possible D gene (5 bases). The CDR3 totals 12 residues. The ends were cut back, 6 bases at V and 3 bases at J, with 9 bases in the middle. The germline V gene has CDR1 MNHEY and CDR2 SVGAGI. CDR3 residues: CASSPGNYEQYF. The CDR3 nucleotides are TGTGCCAGCAGCCCAGGGAACTACGAGCAGTACTTC.

Written as DNA, the CDR3 is TGTGCCAGCAGTTCCCATGGCCTCTACGAGCAGTACTTC. This codes for CASSSHGLYEQYF. This chain joins TRBV27 and TRBJ2-7; D remains unclear. Germline CDR1 and CDR2: MNHEY and SMNVEV (reference sequence). This CDR3 spans 13 amino acids. The V and J ends lost 4 bases and 3 bases respectively, with 10 bases between them.

V usage is TRBV28 and J usage is TRBJ1-4, with 9 nucleotides matching TRBD1. J was trimmed by 5 bases and V by 6 bases; bases with no gene match: 4. The CDR3 has 14 amino acids. CDR1 and CDR2 from the germline V gene are MDHEN and SYDVKM. The CDR3 DNA sequence: TGTGCCAGCAGGCCAGGACAGGGGAATGAAAAACTGTTTTTT. Its protein is CASRPGQGNEKLFF.

The chain uses TRBV7-8 and TRBJ2-7; 9 bases match TRBD2. V shed 2 bases and J 3 bases; nucleotides not matched to a gene: 5. Germline CDR1 reads SGHVS; CDR2 reads FQNEAQ. The CDR3 runs to 15 residues. DNA for the CDR3: TGTGCCAGCAGCTTACGAGCGGGAGGACACTACGAGCAGTACTTC. Its translation: CASSLRAGGHYEQYF.

The chain recombines TRBV7-6 with TRBJ2-3; D might be TRBD1 (6 bases). The CDR3 covers 20 residues. Germline V lookup: CDR1 SGHVS, CDR2 FNYEAQ. Trimming took 5 bases from V and 1 from J, leaving 28 bases between them. This CDR3 is CASSLLWPGHSSGGTDTQYF. The DNA of the CDR3 is TGTGCCAGCAGCCTCCTCTGGCCGGGACACTCATCAGGCGGCACAGATACGCAGTATTTT.

This clone was recorded once. V and J are TRBV9 and TRBJ2-7; 9 bases map to TRBD1. After removal of 3 bases from V and 2 bases from J, the junction contained 6 bases not matched to a gene. Germline values: CDR1 SGDLS, CDR2 YYNGEE. The CDR3 has 15 residues. As DNA, the CDR3 is TGTGCCAGCAGCGCGCGGGACAGGGCAACCTACGAGCAGTACTTC. This encodes CASSARDRATYEQYF.